This TCR beta chain was recovered during a study of tumour-infiltrating T cells in Burkitt lymphoma. TCRdb's copy holds only in-frame clones and misses some; the assay was immunoSEQ multiplex PCR. The sample contains 13,000 or so clones, approximately 85% of which appear only once. Germline CDR1 MNHEY, CDR2 SVGAGI. The CDR3 is 13 residues long. V shed 4 bases and J shed 3 bases, with 10 bases lying between them. This clone was seen just once. The clonotype originates from a human donor with diffuse large B-cell lymphoma. Sequenced sample: tumor tissue. The chain has TRBV6-5 and TRBJ2-7; D not resolved. Here the CDR3 reads CASSSNIGYEQYF. The CDR3 DNA reads as TGTGCCAGCAGTTCGAACATAGGCTACGAGCAGTACTTC.